This T cell receptor (beta chain) is from a study of T cell repertoires in cytomegalovirus infection. Looking at the study overall: Both CMV infection and a matching HLA type were indicated by public TCR beta signatures.

Study-wide points: The response measured ex vivo was dominated by TCR beta clonotypes (HLA-C-restricted and CMV-specific). Identification of carriers of CMV plus the relevant HLA was performed using cumulative public TCR beta family frequency.

One entry per CDR3 protein, called by TCRdb with MiXCR from the reads. The data contain 310,000 or so distinct CDR3 sequences, around 10% of them singletons. The V gene lost 5 bases and the J gene lost 7 bases, with 17 bases spanning the gap. CDR3 length: 14 residues. Germline-derived CDR1 and CDR2 are SGHTA and FQGNSA. The sample holds many counts of this clonotype. Its specificity is not known. The sequence came from a human donor in good health (CMV status not recorded). Some clones in this sample may be carry-over from other donors' samples. Sample: PBMCs. This sequence joins TRBV7-2 and TRBJ2-5; the D gene is possibly TRBD2 (6 bases). CDR3 loop: CASSTTGLLGTQYF. The CDR3, as DNA: TGTGCCAGCAGCACTACGGGACTTCTTGGGACCCAGTACTTC.